Sequencing of this T cell receptor beta chain was carried out in a study of blood T cell repertoires in COVID-19. Overall study: The origin of the acute and convalescent COVID-19 samples was the United States, Italy and Spain. From T cells, B-cell-depleted T cells, or PBMCs came the material, which was cDNA or gDNA.

Original analysis: It was from reference gene primer amplification that nucleated cell counts were estimated. The assay was immunoSEQ multiplex PCR, and TCRdb's table has in-frame clones only and misses some. V and J calls plus clone size are reproduced from that table; the DNA served to infer D and trimming. The profile shows about 18,000 clones, 75% to 90% of them singletons. The CDR3 length is 13 residues. The germline CDR1 and CDR2 sequences are DFQATT and SNEGSKA (reference sequence). V lost 3 bases and J 1 base, leaving 9 bases between the germline ends. This TCR was recovered from a man between 60 and 75 years old with active COVID-19. The specimen was peripheral blood. The chain uses TRBV20-1 and TRBJ2-5; TRBD2 might be the D (5 bases). The CDR3 nucleotides read TGCAGTGCTAGTTTTGAGGGCCAAGAGACCCAGTACTTC. Its protein product is CSASFEGQETQYF.